This T cell receptor (beta chain) was recovered during a study of PD-L1 blockade in urothelial cancer. About the research overall: From 2014, patients received atezolizumab, given as 1,200 mg intravenously every 3 weeks. Blood analysis occurred 3 weeks (second dose) and 6 weeks after treatment start. Males with urothelial cancer arising in the bladder constituted most of the roughly 30 patients.

This sample's time point: peripheral blood 6 weeks after treatment start. The number of samples from each patient was between 1 and 8, taken pretreatment and on-treatment. The CDR3 is 17 amino acids. V gave up 3 bases and J gave up 2 bases; unmatched junction bases: 8. Clones were sequenced by immunoSEQ multiplex PCR, and TCRdb holds only the in-frame ones, with some missing. Of around 40,000 clones listed, 65% to 90% are singletons. This receptor was identified in a man in his fifties or sixties with urothelial cancer. The sequencing used PBMCs, collected around atezolizumab (anti-PD-L1) treatment. The chain uses TRBV23-1 and TRBJ2-7; 12 bases align to TRBD2. TRBV23-1 is an open reading frame, and its role is uncertain. In nucleotides, the CDR3 is TGCGCCAGCAGTCATCCGAAGACTAGCGGGGGAACCTACGAGCAGTACTTC. Translating it yields CASSHPKTSGGTYEQYF.